The 10 T cell receptor beta chains below come from one sample, sequenced in a study of shared clonotypes between healthy human individuals. The naive CD8 fraction comprised CD45RO-negative cells positively selected for CCR7 and excluded terminally differentiated effector memory CD45RA+ cells. Data came from immunoSEQ multiplex PCR; TCRdb stores just in-frame clones and leaves some out. The sample has about 2.1 million clones; 90% to 95% are singletons. What was sequenced was naive CD8+ T cells from PBMCs. The receptors were sampled from a man aged 18 to 29 in good health. Some clones in this sample may be carry-over from other donors' samples.

V is TRBV19 and J is TRBJ2-2; 7 nucleotides agree with TRBD1. Losses at the gene ends were 6 bases for V and 0 bases for J; bases not matched to a gene: 7. The CDR3 totals 16 residues. The germline CDR1 and CDR2 sequences are LNHDA and SQIVND (reference sequence). CDR3 coding DNA: TGTGCCAGTAGCCCCTGGGGACAGACGAACACCGGGGAGCTGTTTTTT. Translation: CASSPWGQTNTGELFF.

This clone was detected only once. This chain joins TRBV7-7 and TRBJ2-3; D might be TRBD2 (6 bases). V gave up 3 bases and J gave up 1 base, with 11 bases separating them. CDR3 size: 15 residues. Germline V lookup: CDR1 SSHAT, CDR2 FNYEAQ (reference sequence). CDR3: CASSFGGGRTDTQYF. The CDR3 DNA sequence: TGTGCCAGCAGCTTCGGGGGTGGTCGCACAGATACGCAGTATTTT.

V usage is TRBV10-3 and J usage is TRBJ2-7; D not resolved. Germline V gene lookup returns CDR1 ENHRY and CDR2 SYGVKD. The CDR3 runs 14 residues. The V end lost 11 bases, the J end lost 0 bases, and 17 bases lay between the germline ends. The DNA for the CDR3 is TGTGCCCCCTATCCGGCGAGGCACTCCTACGAGCAGTACTTC. It is translated as CAPYPARHSYEQYF.

This clone came up once. The V gene is TRBV7-2, the J gene TRBJ2-1; 8 nucleotides align to TRBD2. There are 16 residues in the CDR3. Germline trimming cut 6 bases from V and 6 bases from J; bases unmatched to any gene: 13. Germline CDR1 reads SGHTA; CDR2 reads FQGNSA. The CDR3 loop reads CASRQPAGGPGNEQFF. DNA of the CDR3: TGTGCCAGCAGACAACCCGCGGGAGGCCCGGGCAATGAGCAGTTCTTC. Full variable domain (remainder filled in from reference TRBV7-2 and TRBJ2-1): GAGVSQSPSNKVTEKGKDVELRCDPISGHTALYWYRQSLGQGLEFLIYFQGNSAPDKSGLPSDRFSAERTGGSVSTLTIQRTQQEDSAVYLCASRQPAGGPGNEQFFGPGTRLTVL.

The chain couples TRBV28 to TRBJ2-3; 8 bases are shared with TRBD1. Germline CDR1 and CDR2: MDHEN and SYDVKM. V lost 8 bases and J lost 6; bases outside the gene matches: 10. The CDR3 is 14 amino acids. The CDR3 sequence: CASRPRTGPDTQYF. The CDR3 nucleotides are TGTGCCAGCCGACCCCGGACAGGGCCGGATACGCAGTATTTT. Full variable domain (outside the CDR3, taken from reference TRBV28 and TRBJ2-3): DVKVTQSSRYLVKRTGEKVFLECVQDMDHENMFWYRQDPGLGLRLIYFSYDVKMKEKGDIPEGYSVSREKKERFSLILESASTNQTSMYLCASRPRTGPDTQYFGPGTRLTVL.

This clone has a single count. The V gene is TRBV15, the J gene TRBJ2-3; 9 bases fit TRBD2. V dropped 6 bases and J dropped 4; count of bases not matched to a gene: 8. Per the germline V gene, CDR1 is LNHNV and CDR2 is YYDKDF (reference sequence). This CDR3 contains 15 residues. The CDR3 DNA follows: TGTGCCACCAGTCCCGGCGGGAGGGCCTCAGATACGCAGTATTTT. Amino acids: CATSPGGRASDTQYF.

A remark on this clone: Other DNA sequences from this sample encode an identical CDR3 as well. The rearrangement joins TRBV28 to TRBJ1-5; D ambiguous. CDR3 length equals 13 residues. The V and J ends lost 5 bases and 0 bases respectively, with 5 bases between them. CDR1 is MDHEN, CDR2 SYDVKM, per germline. The CDR3: CASSLLSNQPQHF. CDR3 sequence (DNA): TGTGCCAGCAGTCTCCTTAGCAATCAGCCCCAGCATTTT.

The V and J genes are TRBV27 and TRBJ2-1; 13 nucleotides line up with TRBD2. Trimming removed 4 bases from V and 3 bases from J; junction bases left unmatched: 6. The CDR3 spans 17 residues. Per germline, CDR1 MNHEY and CDR2 SMNVEV (reference sequence). The CDR3 DNA reads as TGTGCCAGCAGTTCGAGGACTAGCGGGGGATTCTACAATGAGCAGTTCTTC. Translation gives CASSSRTSGGFYNEQFF.

V and J are TRBV7-9 and TRBJ2-3; no firm D call. The ends were cut back, 5 bases at V and 4 bases at J, with 16 bases in the middle. The CDR3 totals 15 residues. Germline V gene lookup returns CDR1 SEHNR and CDR2 FQNEAQ (reference sequence). CDR3 nucleotides: TGTGCCAGCAGCGACCCTGGTGATGGGGCAGATACGCAGTATTTT. Residues: CASSDPGDGADTQYF.

The rearrangement links TRBV10-3 to TRBJ2-7; no definite D call. CDR1 is ENHRY, CDR2 SYGVKD, per germline. The CDR3 contains 17 residues. V was cut by 4 bases and J by 6 bases, with 25 bases left in between. In DNA, the CDR3 is TGTGCCATCAGTGGGTACTCCCCTCGGACCGCAGAACCCGAGCAGTACTTC. Translation: CAISGYSPRTAEPEQYF.